The 11 T cell receptor beta chains below were found in one sample sequenced in a study of CD8+CD57+ T cells in acquired aplastic anemia (dated by TCRdb to about 2018). TCRdb lists the instrument as Illumina HiSeq 2000. TCR beta VDJ combination and CDR3 sequence profiling used genomic DNA as the template. In TCRdb, the public reads were trimmed at Q25 with fastp and aligned with MiXCR, with productive beta chains retained. Merged by CDR3 protein, the rows form single entries marked with the most common genes and DNA. A total of more than 45,000 distinct CDR3 sequences appear in this sample, around 50% of them only once. The ten largest clonotypes hold about 16% of the sample. The patients picked for sequencing were ones in whom flow cytometry had shown an expansion of CD8+CD57+ cells. The sample consisted of sorted CD4+, CD8+, or CD8+CD57+ T cells (not recorded which) from PBMCs. The receptor source for this set is a human donor with aplastic anemia.

This rearrangement joins TRBV6-4 to TRBJ2-7; D unresolved. V was shortened by 10 bases and J by 5 bases, with 12 bases between the two germline ends. From germline, CDR1 is MRHNA and CDR2 SNTAGT. The CDR3 length is 11 residues. The CDR3 coding sequence is TGTGCCACCTCAGGTTCGGACGAGCAGTACTTC. This gives the protein CATSGSDEQYF.

As regards this clonotype: One end of the junction fails to match germline, which may point to a read error. The gene calls are TRBV10-1 and TRBJ2-7, with 7 bases aligning to TRBD2. The CDR3 loop spans 14 amino acids. Germline values: CDR1 WNHNN, CDR2 SYGVQD (reference sequence). This CDR3 reads CASSGGLRGYKQYF. In DNA form, the CDR3 reads TGCGCCAGCAGTGGGGGACTACGCGGCTACAAGCAGTACTTC.

The chain carries TRBV10-2 and TRBJ1-2; perhaps TRBD1 as D (6 bases). V lost 2 bases and J lost 7, with 14 bases in between. Looked up from germline, CDR1 is WSHSY and CDR2 is SAAADI. The CDR3 runs 14 residues. The CDR3 spells CASSERGGAFGYTF. For the CDR3, the DNA is TGCGCCAGCAGTGAGAGGGGGGGCGCATTTGGCTACACCTTC.

This clonotype is medium-sized in the sample. This chain's CDR3 is CASSEDSKPVNEQFF. The DNA of the CDR3 is TGCGCCAGCAGTGAGGACTCCAAGCCGGTCAATGAGCAGTTCTTC. The rearrangement uses TRBV10-2 and TRBJ2-1; no reliable D call. Germline lookup yields CDR1 WSHSY and CDR2 SAAADI. The CDR3 consists of 15 residues. Trimming left V 2 bases short and J 6 bases short, with 14 bases between.

This clonotype came up many times. The CDR3 DNA reads TGCAGTGCTAGAGACCCGGGGGGGTCACATCAGCCCCAGCATTTT. Translating gives CSARDPGGSHQPQHF. The genes are TRBV20-1 and TRBJ1-5; possibly TRBD1 for D (5 bases). The CDR3 length is 15 residues. The germline gives CDR1 DFQATT, CDR2 SNEGSKA (reference sequence). V lost 0 bases and J lost 5, with 14 bases in between.

The V call is TRBV19, the J call TRBJ1-2; 7 nucleotides match TRBD1. V shed 9 bases, J shed 13 bases, and the junction held 14 bases outside the gene matches. The CDR3 is 12 residues long. CDR1 is LNHDA and CDR2 is SQIVND in the germline V gene (reference sequence). The CDR3 nucleotides read TGTGCCAGCTCACCCCAGACAGGGTGGTCCACCTTC. This gives the protein CASSPQTGWSTF.

This sequence joins TRBV19 and TRBJ1-5; tentative D call: TRBD1 (6 bases). Deletions cut 10 bases from V and 2 bases from J, with 6 bases between. The CDR3 covers 11 residues. CDR1 and CDR2 (germline): LNHDA, SQIVND (reference sequence). The CDR3 DNA follows: TGTGCCACAGGGGGCAATCAGCCCCAGCATTTT. Residues: CATGGNQPQHF.

There are a few counts of this clonotype. J is TRBJ1-2 and V is TRBV2; D perhaps matches TRBD1 (6 bases). From germline, CDR1 is SNHLY and CDR2 FYNNEI. The CDR3 is 14 residues long. V was shortened by 4 bases and J by 6 bases, with 15 bases between the two germline ends. The DNA for the CDR3 is TGTGCCAGCAGTGTACCGGGACAAGGTCATGGCTACACCTTC. Encoded protein: CASSVPGQGHGYTF.

J is TRBJ1-5 and V is TRBV19; TRBD1 is a possible D gene (5 bases). V was trimmed by 6 bases and J by 2 bases, leaving 14 bases between them. This CDR3 comprises 15 residues. Germline V lookup: CDR1 LNHDA, CDR2 SQIVND (reference sequence). CDR3 sequence: CASSPFGDGNQPQHF. Here the CDR3 DNA reads TGTGCCAGTAGCCCTTTTGGGGACGGCAATCAGCCCCAGCATTTT.

This clonotype was observed a few times. The CDR3 nucleotides are TGTGCCAGCAGCCGCATAGGGGGCGTCGGATCACCCCTCCACTTT. Encoded protein: CASSRIGGVGSPLHF. This chain joins TRBV7-2 and TRBJ1-6, with TRBD1 matching 7 bases. The CDR3 is 15 amino acids. Germline V lookup: CDR1 SGHTA, CDR2 FQGNSA. V shed 5 bases and J 10 bases; nucleotides not matched to a gene: 11.

The chain uses TRBV10-3 and TRBJ1-3, with a possible D match to TRBD1 (5 bases). The CDR3 has 11 residues. Germline V gene sequence: CDR1 ENHRY, CDR2 SYGVKD. The ends were cut back, 7 bases at V and 7 bases at J, with 8 bases in the middle. CDR3 DNA sequence: TGTGCCATCACTTCAGGGAACACCATATATTTT. Protein: CAITSGNTIYF.